One and the same sample provided the 24 T cell receptor beta chains below, sequenced in a study of cytomegalovirus exposure and HLA in healthy donors. Primers included in the PCR were 60 Vbeta and 13 Jbeta primers. This table comes from immunoSEQ multiplex PCR, and its TCRdb copy is limited to in-frame clones, with some not included. Of some 200,000 clones listed, approximately 70% are singletons. Sample: PBMCs. Receptors were obtained from a middle-aged man in good health and CMV-seropositive.

The chain combines TRBV9 with TRBJ2-7; 9 nucleotides line up with TRBD1. The germline CDR1 and CDR2 sequences are SGDLS and YYNGEE. The CDR3 has 17 residues. The J segment lost 0 bases and the V segment lost 4 bases, leaving 11 bases of the junction unmatched. The CDR3 DNA sequence: TGTGCCAGCAGCCCGACCTCCGGGACAGGGAGCTCCTACGAGCAGTACTTC. Its protein product is CASSPTSGTGSSYEQYF.

This clone was recorded only once. The sample carries other DNA sequences with the same CDR3. This sequence joins TRBV5-1 and TRBJ2-7, with 7 bases lining up with TRBD1. The CDR3 extends over 14 amino acids. J gave up 0 bases and V 4 bases, and 4 bases lay outside the gene matches. Germline V gives CDR1 SGHRS, CDR2 YFSETQ. The CDR3 DNA follows: TGCGCCAGCAGCCTGGGACAGTCCTCCTACGAGCAGTACTTC. This gives the protein CASSLGQSSYEQYF.

The chain employs TRBV9 and TRBJ2-1; 7 bases align to TRBD1. This CDR3 is built from 14 residues. The junction had 4 bases not matched to a gene; V was cut back by 4 bases and J by 3 bases. Germline values: CDR1 SGDLS, CDR2 YYNGEE. CDR3 coding DNA: TGTGCCAGCAGCTACGGACAGGTCTACAATGAGCAGTTCTTC. Its translation is CASSYGQVYNEQFF.

This clone was observed a few times. The chain uses TRBV6-4 and TRBJ1-2; TRBD1 matches 7 bases. CDR1 and CDR2 (germline): MRHNA, SNTAGT. The CDR3 contains 14 residues. The junction had 7 bases not matched to a gene; V was cut back by 5 bases and J by 4 bases. CDR3 protein: CASSQGGVGYGYTF. CDR3 nucleotides: TGTGCCAGCAGTCAAGGGGGCGTCGGCTATGGCTACACCTTC.

This clone was observed a single time. The V call is TRBV5-6, the J call TRBJ2-3; D not certain. This CDR3 has 15 amino acids. V was cut by 1 base and J by 0 bases, with 9 bases left in between. Germline V gene data show CDR1 as SGHDT and CDR2 as YYEEEE. The CDR3 DNA reads TGTGCCAGCAGCTTGTTTCCCACTAGCACAGATACGCAGTATTTT. Amino acid sequence: CASSLFPTSTDTQYF.

This sequence joins TRBV28 and TRBJ2-1; D remains unclear. V lost 6 bases, J lost 0 bases, and 9 bases lay in between. CDR1 and CDR2 (germline): MDHEN, SYDVKM. This CDR3 spans 14 amino acids. This CDR3 is CASRTEFSYNEQFF. CDR3 nucleotides: TGTGCCAGCAGAACAGAGTTCTCCTACAATGAGCAGTTCTTC. The whole variable domain, filled in from reference TRBV28 and TRBJ2-1, reads DVKVTQSSRYLVKRTGEKVFLECVQDMDHENMFWYRQDPGLGLRLIYFSYDVKMKEKGDIPEGYSVSREKKERFSLILESASTNQTSMYLCASRTEFSYNEQFFGPGTRLTVL.

V and J are TRBV18 and TRBJ2-1; D not certain. CDR1 is KGHSH and CDR2 is LQKENI in the germline V gene. This CDR3 contains 12 residues. The V end lost 3 bases, the J end lost 7 bases, and 7 bases lay between the germline ends. This CDR3 reads CASSPLTNEQFF. The CDR3 DNA sequence: TGTGCCAGCTCACCGCTTACAAATGAGCAGTTCTTC.

CDR3 protein: CASYNRNTEAFF. The CDR3 DNA sequence: TGTGCCAGCTACAACAGGAACACTGAAGCTTTCTTT. V is TRBV6-5 and J is TRBJ1-1; unclear D gene. The CDR3 is made up of 12 amino acids. The V and J ends lost 8 bases and 1 base respectively, with 8 bases between them. Looked up from germline, CDR1 is MNHEY and CDR2 is SVGAGI.

This clone showed up just a few times. The chain carries TRBV19 and TRBJ1-4, with 10 positions matching TRBD1. Germline trimming cut 10 bases from V and 5 bases from J; bases unmatched to any gene: 4. Germline V CDR1 and CDR2: LNHDA, SQIVND (reference sequence). The CDR3 has 13 residues. In DNA form, the CDR3 reads TGTGCCACCTCGGGACAGGGGAATGAAAAACTGTTTTTT. Its protein is CATSGQGNEKLFF.

The chain uses TRBV21-1 and TRBJ1-6; whether TRBD1, the table's D call, matches the DNA was not checked. TRBV21-1 is annotated as a pseudogene. This CDR3 has 16 residues. CDR3 in amino acids: CASNQDNGLRNSPLHF. The CDR3 DNA reads as TGTGCCAGCAATCAAGACAATGGGCTTAGGAATTCACCCCTCCACTTT.

The chain employs TRBV2 and TRBJ2-2; D unresolved. CDR1 is SNHLY, CDR2 FYNNEI, per germline. Trimming shortened V by 4 bases and J by 4 bases, and 10 bases separated the two germline ends. The CDR3 has 14 residues. CDR3 coding DNA: TGTGCCAGCAGTGGCGCACGTACCACCGGGGAGCTGTTTTTT. Its protein is CASSGARTTGELFF.

The chain uses TRBV23-1 and TRBJ1-5, with D possibly TRBD1 on 6 matching bases. TRBV23-1 is reported as an ORF; its role is uncertain. CDR3 length: 12 residues. The germline V and J ends were trimmed by 6 bases and 4 bases, with 7 bases remaining between them. CDR3 DNA: TGCGCCAGCAGGAGGGGGAATCAGCCCCAGCATTTT. This codes for CASRRGNQPQHF.

The chain employs TRBV5-1 and TRBJ2-5; 8 bases are a match to TRBD2. The CDR3 totals 13 residues. The germline V gene has CDR1 SGHRS and CDR2 YFSETQ. V shed 4 bases and J 7 bases; nucleotides not matched to a gene: 6. In DNA, the CDR3 is TGCGCCAGCAGCATCCTCGGGGGGGGGACCCAGTACTTC. Translated: CASSILGGGTQYF.

The gene calls are TRBV7-3 and TRBJ2-1; 9 nucleotides line up with TRBD1. V dropped 6 bases and J dropped 5; count of bases not matched to a gene: 11. Germline V gene sequence: CDR1 SGHTA, CDR2 FQGTGA. The CDR3 runs to 16 residues. The CDR3 DNA reads TGTGCCAGCAGGTCGCCGGGACAGGGCGTCCACAATGAGCAGTTCTTC. Its protein product is CASRSPGQGVHNEQFF.

The chain employs TRBV5-6 and TRBJ1-3; TRBD1 agrees at 8 bases. Germline V gives CDR1 SGHDT, CDR2 YYEEEE. V was pared by 4 bases and J by 4 bases, with 7 bases of the junction left unmatched. The length of the CDR3 is 15 residues. The CDR3 DNA follows: TGTGCCAGCAGCCCGGGACAGGCCAAAGGAAACACCATATATTTT. Amino acid sequence: CASSPGQAKGNTIYF. Full variable domain (remainder filled in from reference TRBV5-6 and TRBJ1-3): DAGVTQSPTHLIKTRGQQVTLRCSPKSGHDTVSWYQQALGQGPQFIFQYYEEEERQRGNFPDRFSGHQFPNYSSELNVNALLLGDSALYLCASSPGQAKGNTIYFGEGSWLTVV.

This clone has more than one count but fewer than ten. The chain is built from TRBV6-5 and TRBJ2-7; possible D gene TRBD1, 6 bases. Germline V lookup: CDR1 MNHEY, CDR2 SVGAGI. This CDR3 is 14 amino acids long. Deletions cut 7 bases from V and 7 bases from J, with 20 bases between. In nucleotides, the CDR3 is TGTGCCAGCATCATTGCACAGGGAAGGAATGAGCAGTACTTC. It specifies CASIIAQGRNEQYF.

This chain links TRBV9 with TRBJ2-7, with 9 bases aligning to TRBD1. CDR1 and CDR2 (germline): SGDLS, YYNGEE. The CDR3 consists of 15 residues. V lost 1 base and J lost 2; bases outside the gene matches: 4. The CDR3 sequence: CASSVNGDRAYEQYF. CDR3 bases: TGTGCCAGCAGCGTAAACGGGGACAGGGCCTACGAGCAGTACTTC.

The rearrangement uses TRBV7-3 and TRBJ2-7; unclear D gene. The CDR3 is 16 amino acids. Germline CDR1 is SGHTA and CDR2 is FQGTGA. V was trimmed by 5 bases and J by 0 bases, leaving 17 bases between them. DNA for the CDR3: TGTGCCAGCAGCCCTCTCAGGTTGATTGGCTCCTACGAGCAGTACTTC. Amino acids: CASSPLRLIGSYEQYF.

The V gene is TRBV2, the J gene TRBJ2-3; D unresolved. The CDR3 runs 11 residues. The germline CDR1 and CDR2 sequences are SNHLY and FYNNEI. Between the trimmed V and J ends, which lost 7 bases and 6 bases, there was a span of 8 bases. CDR3 region: CASNKWDTQYF. The CDR3 nucleotides read TGTGCCAGCAACAAGTGGGATACGCAGTATTTT.

The V gene is TRBV6-1, the J gene TRBJ1-1; D perhaps matches TRBD1 (6 bases). The CDR3 is 14 amino acids. CDR1 and CDR2 from the germline V gene are MNHNS and SASEGT. V lost 4 bases and J 10 bases, leaving 19 bases between the germline ends. In DNA form, the CDR3 reads TGTGCCAGCAGTGTAAACAGGGTGGGAGCTGGAGCTTTCTTT. Translated: CASSVNRVGAGAFF.

This clone was picked up one time. The chain recombines TRBV9 with TRBJ2-1, with D possibly matching TRBD1 (5 bases). From germline, CDR1 is SGDLS and CDR2 YYNGEE. The CDR3 is 13 residues long. Deletions cut 4 bases from V and 9 bases from J, with 14 bases between. The CDR3, as DNA: TGTGCCAGCAGCATACTCCAGGGAACTGAGCAGTTCTTC. Translating it yields CASSILQGTEQFF.

The CDR3 reads CASRLQGSDTQYF. The CDR3 region has the DNA TGTGCCAGCCGACTCCAGGGGTCAGATACGCAGTATTTT. This chain links TRBV6-5 with TRBJ2-3; D possibly corresponds to TRBD1 (6 bases). This CDR3 spans 13 amino acids. Trimming shortened V by 8 bases and J by 4 bases, and 13 bases separated the two germline ends. Germline CDR1 MNHEY, CDR2 SVGAGI.

This clone has a handful of counts. At one of its ends the junction is not consistent with the germline gene, which may arise from a read error. The chain uses TRBV7-9 and TRBJ1-1; no reliable D call. Germline assignment: CDR1 SEHNR and CDR2 FQNEAQ (reference sequence). The CDR3 length is 15 residues. The CDR3 coding sequence is TGTTCCAGCAGCTTGTACAGAGAAGGGAACACTGAAGCTTTCTTT. Translating it yields CSSSLYREGNTEAFF. Full variable domain (remainder filled in from reference TRBV7-9 and TRBJ1-1): DTGVSQNPRHKITKRGQNVTFRCDPISEHNRLYWYRQTLGQGPEFLTYFQNEAQLEKSRLLSDRFSAERPKGSFSTLEIQRTEQGDSAMYLCSSSLYREGNTEAFFGQGTRLTVV.

The CDR3 DNA reads as TGTGCCAGCAGCCCCGGCCTGGGGCTTTCCGGGGAGCTGTTTTTT. It encodes CASSPGLGLSGELFF. J is TRBJ2-2 and V is TRBV7-9, with a weak D call TRBD1 (5 bases). This CDR3 has 15 residues. V lost 5 bases, J lost 6 bases, and 16 bases lay in between. Germline lookup yields CDR1 SEHNR and CDR2 FQNEAQ (reference sequence).